The source of this T cell receptor (beta chain) is a study of cytomegalovirus exposure and HLA in healthy donors. The overall study: As released early, the data held about 85 million unique TCRs from HLA-typed donors.

As regards this clone: Its specificity is unknown.

Study results and limitations: By a later analysis, the bulk of CMV-associated TCR beta chains appeared HLA-restricted.

PCR amplification relied on 60 Vbeta primers (plus 13 Jbeta primers). Under the authors' procedure: Unique TCR beta chains numbered roughly 83 million in a later analysis, with roughly 11 million shared. Some clones are missing from TCRdb's copy, which holds only in-frame ones; the method was immunoSEQ multiplex PCR. The V and J calls and clone size are taken from that table; D and trimming were inferred from the DNA. The sample includes about 59,000 clones. This TCR came from a man younger than 40 in good health and CMV-seropositive. The specimen was PBMCs.

As DNA, the CDR3 is TGTGCCAGCAGGTCGGAGATAGGAAACACCATATATTTT. As protein: CASRSEIGNTIYF. This chain uses TRBV25-1 with TRBJ1-3; D remains ambiguous. V lost 6 bases and J lost 4, with 10 bases in between. Germline V gives CDR1 MGHDK, CDR2 SYGVNS. The CDR3 is made up of 13 amino acids.